This T cell receptor beta chain was sequenced in a study of blood T cell repertoires in COVID-19. Data came from immunoSEQ multiplex PCR; TCRdb stores just in-frame clones and leaves some out. Here the sample spans fewer than 300,000 clones, approximately 88% being singletons. The study drew participants aged about 18 to 89 years from under 30 US areas. CDR3 length equals 16 residues. V dropped 8 bases and J dropped 1 base, with 20 bases sitting between them. CDR1 KGHDR and CDR2 SFDVKD come from the germline V gene. The genes are TRBV24-1 and TRBJ2-7; TRBD1 might be the D (6 bases). The clonotype comes from a woman aged 40 to 50 with acute COVID-19. The sample consisted of PBMCs or T cells enriched from blood (not recorded which). CDR3 sequence reads: CATTDRSPQRSYEQYF. For the CDR3, the DNA is TGTGCCACCACGGACAGAAGTCCTCAGAGGTCCTACGAGCAGTACTTC.